The clone carrying this T cell receptor (beta chain) has ten or more counts. The data belong to a study of T cells in Graves' hyperthyroidism and ophthalmopathy. V shed 2 bases and J 1 base; nucleotides not matched to a gene: 8. Germline V CDR1 and CDR2: DFQATT, SNEGSKA (reference sequence). The CDR3 is 15 residues long. RNA transcripts served as the template for amplifying TCR beta CDR3 regions. The HTBI set primed first-round TCR CDR3 RT-PCR. Using its own MiXCR run on the multiplex PCR reads, TCRdb lists one record per CDR3 protein. The sample lists more than 350,000 distinct CDR3 sequences, roughly 15% seen once, with about 21% in the top ten.

The source of this sequence is a woman aged 55-69 years with Graves' ophthalmopathy. The material sequenced was blood. The chain combines TRBV20-1 with TRBJ2-7; 7 bases line up with TRBD1. Here the CDR3 reads CSARPRGQPSYEQYF. DNA for the CDR3: TGCAGTGCTAGACCCCGGGGACAGCCATCCTACGAGCAGTACTTC.